What follows are 27 T cell receptor beta chains derived from one specimen sequenced in a study of cytomegalovirus exposure and HLA in healthy donors. Researchers ran the PCR with 60 Vbeta and 13 Jbeta primers. Produced via immunoSEQ multiplex PCR; TCRdb's table is partial and in-frame only. The top ten hold 4.5% to 7% of the sample, which has around 200,000 clones, 82% seen once. Material: PBMCs. The origin of the receptors is a man aged 35 to 55 in good health and CMV-seropositive.

This clone has only a few counts. V gene TRBV27 combines with J gene TRBJ1-5; 8 bases fit TRBD1. CDR1 is MNHEY, CDR2 SMNVEV, per germline (reference sequence). Trimming cost V 8 bases and J 6 bases; bases outside gene matches: 9. The CDR3 runs to 14 residues. The CDR3 DNA reads TGTGCCAGCTCGACAGGGGTAGAACGTCAGCCCCAGCATTTT. This encodes CASSTGVERQPQHF.

This chain joins TRBV4-2 and TRBJ1-2, with a tentative D call TRBD1 (6 bases). The V end lost 0 bases, the J end lost 7 bases, and 18 bases lay between the germline ends. This CDR3 contains 16 residues. Germline loops: CDR1 LGHNA, CDR2 YNFKEQ. CDR3 residues: CASSQDGEQGVFGYTF. In nucleotides, the CDR3 is TGTGCCAGCAGCCAAGATGGGGAACAGGGAGTTTTTGGCTACACCTTC.

This clone was counted only a few times. The chain employs TRBV6-5 and TRBJ1-3; tentatively, D is TRBD1 (5 bases). Per germline, CDR1 MNHEY and CDR2 SVGAGI. Trimming shortened V by 0 bases and J by 0 bases, and 9 bases separated the two germline ends. This CDR3 region has 16 residues. DNA of the CDR3: TGTGCCAGCAGTTACTCCCCAGGGAACTCTGGAAACACCATATATTTT. Its protein is CASSYSPGNSGNTIYF.

This clone showed up just a few times. In the same sample, other DNA sequences code for this CDR3. The chain employs TRBV7-2 and TRBJ1-1; D gene unclear. Germline CDR1 is SGHTA and CDR2 is FQGNSA. This CDR3 comprises 14 residues. The V end was cut by 3 bases, the J end by 1 base, with 9 bases between. The CDR3 protein is CASSFGTANTEAFF. Written as DNA, the CDR3 is TGTGCCAGCAGCTTTGGCACCGCGAACACTGAAGCTTTCTTT.

The CDR3 DNA sequence: TGTGCCAGCACGGCGGGAGGCACCGGGGAGCTGTTTTTT. This gives the protein CASTAGGTGELFF. This chain joins TRBV6-6 and TRBJ2-2; TRBD2 matches at 8 bases. Trimming cost V 7 bases and J 4 bases; bases outside gene matches: 2. The CDR3 is made up of 13 amino acids. Germline V gene sequence: CDR1 MNHNY, CDR2 SVGAGI (reference sequence).

This chain uses TRBV5-1 with TRBJ1-3, with 7 bases aligning to TRBD1. This CDR3 has 15 amino acids. Germline loops: CDR1 SGHRS, CDR2 YFSETQ. The ends lost 4 bases at V and 0 bases at J; junction bases unmatched: 4. As DNA, the CDR3 is TGCGCCAGCAGCCGGGACAGCAACTCTGGAAACACCATATATTTT. This encodes CASSRDSNSGNTIYF.

This rearrangement joins TRBV6-5 to TRBJ2-3; 10 positions match TRBD1. Germline V gives CDR1 MNHEY, CDR2 SVGAGI. Trimming at V came to 5 bases and at J to 3 bases, leaving 5 bases not matched to a gene. The CDR3 is 15 amino acids. CDR3 DNA sequence: TGTGCCAGCAGTAATGACAGGGGGCGAACAGATACGCAGTATTTT. This encodes CASSNDRGRTDTQYF.

The V gene is TRBV15, the J gene TRBJ2-5; D is possibly TRBD2 (5 bases). The CDR3 sequence is 13 residues long. Germline V lookup: CDR1 LNHNV, CDR2 YYDKDF (reference sequence). The germline V and J ends were trimmed by 4 bases and 5 bases, with 11 bases remaining between them. The CDR3 DNA reads as TGTGCCACCAGCATTGGAGGTTCGGAGACCCAGTACTTC. As protein: CATSIGGSETQYF.

The chain couples TRBV12-5 to TRBJ2-2, with D tentatively TRBD1 (5 bases). This CDR3 has 17 amino acids. V dropped 4 bases and J dropped 0 bases, with 15 bases sitting between them. CDR1 LGHNT and CDR2 FRNRAP come from the germline V gene. Here the CDR3 DNA reads TGTGCTAGTGGTTGGCGAACGACAGCCGCGAACACCGGGGAGCTGTTTTTT. Residues: CASGWRTTAANTGELFF.

This chain joins TRBV5-1 and TRBJ2-2; the match to TRBD2 covers 7 bases. Losses at the gene ends were 4 bases for V and 1 base for J; bases not matched to a gene: 13. Germline V lookup: CDR1 SGHRS, CDR2 YFSETQ. The CDR3 consists of 18 residues. As DNA, the CDR3 is TGCGCCAGCAGCCTAATCCCAAGCGGGAACCTGAACACCGGGGAGCTGTTTTTT. It is translated as CASSLIPSGNLNTGELFF.

The chain has TRBV5-1 and TRBJ2-5; 12 bases agree with TRBD2. This CDR3 is built from 17 residues. Germline V lookup: CDR1 SGHRS, CDR2 YFSETQ. Trimming removed 1 base from V and 4 bases from J; junction bases left unmatched: 8. The CDR3 coding sequence is TGCGCCAGCAGCTTGCTAGCGGGAGGGCCTTTGATAGAGACCCAGTACTTC. Translating it yields CASSLLAGGPLIETQYF.

The chain has TRBV5-1 and TRBJ1-5, with D perhaps TRBD1 (6 bases). The CDR3 sequence is 14 residues long. CDR1 is SGHRS and CDR2 is YFSETQ in the germline V gene. V was trimmed by 1 base and J by 5 bases, leaving 10 bases between them. The CDR3 coding sequence is TGCGCCAGCAGCTTGATCCCAGGGGATCAGCCCCAGCATTTT. This translates into CASSLIPGDQPQHF.

The rearrangement uses TRBV9 and TRBJ2-1; D is perhaps TRBD2 (6 bases). V lost 7 bases and J 5 bases, leaving 16 bases between the germline ends. CDR3 size: 14 residues. The germline CDR1 and CDR2 sequences are SGDLS and YYNGEE. As DNA, the CDR3 is TGTGCCAGCCGAGCCCCGGGCGGGAACAATGAGCAGTTCTTC. Its translation is CASRAPGGNNEQFF.

This sequence joins TRBV11-3 and TRBJ2-3; D gene uncertain. There are 13 residues in the CDR3. The V gene's germline CDR1 is SGHNT and CDR2 YENEEA. The V gene lost 5 bases and the J gene lost 4 bases, with 10 bases spanning the gap. The CDR3 sequence is CASSQIGSDTQYF. In DNA, the CDR3 is TGTGCCAGCAGCCAGATCGGGTCAGATACGCAGTATTTT.

This clone was detected only a few times. This chain connects TRBV9 to TRBJ2-3; TRBD1 might be the D (6 bases). The CDR3 runs to 15 residues. Germline lookup yields CDR1 SGDLS and CDR2 YYNGEE. With 2 bases removed from V and 2 bases from J, the gap between germline ends came to 12 bases. The CDR3 here is CASSVETGFTDTQYF. CDR3 in DNA: TGTGCCAGCAGCGTCGAAACAGGGTTCACAGATACGCAGTATTTT.

V gene TRBV6-1 combines with J gene TRBJ1-1, with D maybe TRBD1 (5 bases). With 6 bases removed from V and 8 bases from J, the gap between germline ends came to 10 bases. Germline CDR1 reads MNHNS; CDR2 reads SASEGT. This CDR3 spans 11 amino acids. The CDR3 loop reads CASSPGLEAFF. In DNA, the CDR3 is TGTGCCAGCAGCCCGGGACTGGAAGCTTTCTTT.

The chain is built from TRBV11-3 and TRBJ2-5, with TRBD1 as a possible D gene (6 bases). The CDR3 is made up of 14 amino acids. Trimming left V 9 bases short and J 4 bases short, with 18 bases between. The V gene's germline CDR1 is SGHNT and CDR2 YENEEA. CDR3 in DNA: TGTGCCAGTGCCCAGGGGACGGGTCTAGAGACCCAGTACTTC. This gives the protein CASAQGTGLETQYF.

The chain combines TRBV4-1 with TRBJ1-2; D ambiguous. Trimming pared 0 bases from V and 4 bases from J, leaving 9 bases between. The CDR3 is 14 residues long. Germline loops: CDR1 MGHRA, CDR2 YSYEKL. The CDR3 coding sequence is TGCGCCAGCAGCCAAGAGCCGCGCGTCTATGGCTACACCTTC. Translation: CASSQEPRVYGYTF.

J is TRBJ1-2 and V is TRBV29-1; TRBD1 might be the D (6 bases). The CDR3 has 12 residues. V lost 6 bases and J lost 8, with 16 bases in between. The V gene's germline CDR1 is SQVTM and CDR2 ANQGSEA. The CDR3 DNA reads as TGCAGCGTGGCGTACAGGGAACGCGGCTACACCTTC. Translation gives CSVAYRERGYTF.

The chain has TRBV27 and TRBJ2-2; 7 bases agree with TRBD1. This CDR3 contains 14 residues. Losses at the gene ends were 3 bases for V and 6 bases for J; bases not matched to a gene: 4. Germline-derived CDR1 and CDR2 are MNHEY and SMNVEV (reference sequence). CDR3 DNA sequence: TGTGCCAGCAGTTTGTGGGGACAGCCCGGGGAGCTGTTTTTT. Residues: CASSLWGQPGELFF.

The rearrangement joins TRBV7-9 to TRBJ2-3, with 10 bases that match TRBD2. V lost 7 bases and J lost 1; bases outside the gene matches: 5. Germline V CDR1 and CDR2: SEHNR, FQNEAQ (reference sequence). The CDR3 loop spans 15 amino acids. CDR3 DNA: TGTGCCAGCACCGACGGGACTAGCGGCACAGATACGCAGTATTTT. Protein product: CASTDGTSGTDTQYF.

This chain connects TRBV4-2 to TRBJ2-7, with 9 bases matching TRBD2. The V gene end was trimmed by 0 bases and the J gene end by 4 bases; junction bases not matched to a gene: 7. This CDR3 is built from 16 residues. Germline CDR1 LGHNA, CDR2 YNFKEQ. CDR3 bases: TGTGCCAGCAGCCAAGATGTGGCCCTAGCGGGGTACGAGCAGTACTTC. This sequence encodes CASSQDVALAGYEQYF.

Turning to this clone: Other DNA sequences within the sample encode an identical CDR3. The chain combines TRBV9 with TRBJ2-1; no reliable D call. Trimming removed 0 bases from V and 3 bases from J, with 7 bases in between. CDR1 SGDLS and CDR2 YYNGEE come from the germline V gene. The length of the CDR3 is 14 residues. CDR3 coding DNA: TGTGCCAGCAGCGTAGGGCTAGACTACAATGAGCAGTTCTTC. Translating it yields CASSVGLDYNEQFF.

Here the CDR3 DNA reads TGTGCCAGCAGCCCGCCAGGCTTTACTAGCGGTCTCTCCTACGAGCAGTACTTC. This codes for CASSPPGFTSGLSYEQYF. The chain recombines TRBV7-2 with TRBJ2-7; 8 nucleotides align to TRBD2. The CDR3 has 18 residues. J gave up 0 bases and V 5 bases, and 15 bases lay outside the gene matches. Germline V lookup: CDR1 SGHTA, CDR2 FQGNSA.

The chain has TRBV5-4 and TRBJ2-5; weak D call: TRBD2 (6 bases). The CDR3 loop spans 14 amino acids. CDR1 SGHNT and CDR2 YYREEE come from the germline V gene (reference sequence). Trimming pared 2 bases from V and 4 bases from J, leaving 12 bases between. Here the CDR3 DNA reads TGTGCCAGCAGCTTTGGGGGGAGCGGAGAGACCCAGTACTTC. Translating gives CASSFGGSGETQYF.

The rearrangement uses TRBV28 and TRBJ2-3; 8 bases are a match to TRBD2. The V gene's germline CDR1 is MDHEN and CDR2 SYDVKM. The CDR3 loop spans 15 amino acids. The trim removed 6 bases at V and 0 bases at J, leaving 5 bases unmatched. CDR3 in amino acids: CASSRLAGSTDTQYF. DNA of the CDR3: TGTGCCAGCAGCCGGTTAGCGGGAAGCACAGATACGCAGTATTTT.

V usage is TRBV5-4 and J usage is TRBJ1-2; no clear D. CDR1 is SGHNT, CDR2 YYREEE, per germline (reference sequence). Trimming pared 2 bases from V and 5 bases from J, leaving 13 bases between. This CDR3 comprises 14 residues. CDR3 sequence: CASSLATTVYGYTF. As DNA, the CDR3 is TGTGCCAGCAGCTTAGCCACCACAGTATATGGCTACACCTTC. Together with reference TRBV5-4 and TRBJ1-2, the CDR3 gives the full variable domain: ETGVTQSPTHLIKTRGQQVTLRCSSQSGHNTVSWYQQALGQGPQFIFQYYREEENGRGNFPPRFSGLQFPNYSSELNVNALELDDSALYLCASSLATTVYGYTFGSGTRLTVV.